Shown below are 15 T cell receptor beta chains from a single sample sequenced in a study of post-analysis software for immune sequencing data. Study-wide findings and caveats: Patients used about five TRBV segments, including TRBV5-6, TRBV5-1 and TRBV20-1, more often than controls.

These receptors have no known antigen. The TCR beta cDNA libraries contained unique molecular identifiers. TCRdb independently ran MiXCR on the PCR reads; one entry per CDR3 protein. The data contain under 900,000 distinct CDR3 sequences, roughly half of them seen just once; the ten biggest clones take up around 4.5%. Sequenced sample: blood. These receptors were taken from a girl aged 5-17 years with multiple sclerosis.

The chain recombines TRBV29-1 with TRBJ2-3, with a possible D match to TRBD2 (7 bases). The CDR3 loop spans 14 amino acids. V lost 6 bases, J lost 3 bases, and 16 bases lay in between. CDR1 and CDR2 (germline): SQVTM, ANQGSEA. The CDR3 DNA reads TGCAGCGTGGGCGCGGGGGCAGTTACAGATACGCAGTATTTT. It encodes CSVGAGAVTDTQYF.

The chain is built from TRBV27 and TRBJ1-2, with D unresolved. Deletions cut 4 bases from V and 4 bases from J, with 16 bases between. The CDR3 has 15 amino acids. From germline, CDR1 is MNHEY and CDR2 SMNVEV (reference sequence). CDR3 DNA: TGTGCCAGCAGTTCCCCGGGTACGGGCCTCTATGGCTACACCTTC. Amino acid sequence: CASSSPGTGLYGYTF.

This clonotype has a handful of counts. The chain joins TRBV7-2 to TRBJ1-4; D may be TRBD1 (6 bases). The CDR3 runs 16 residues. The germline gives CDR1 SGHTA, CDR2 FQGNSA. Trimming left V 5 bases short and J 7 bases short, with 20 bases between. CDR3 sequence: CASSRDPGEIPEKLFF. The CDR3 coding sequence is TGTGCCAGCAGCCGCGATCCAGGGGAAATCCCTGAAAAACTGTTTTTT.

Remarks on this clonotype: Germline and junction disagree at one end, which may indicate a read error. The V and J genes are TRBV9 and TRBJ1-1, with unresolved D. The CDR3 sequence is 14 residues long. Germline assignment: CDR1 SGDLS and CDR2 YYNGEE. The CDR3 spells CASGVGMVNTEAFF. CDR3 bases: TGTGCCAGCGGCGTAGGCATGGTGAACACTGAAGCTTTCTTT.

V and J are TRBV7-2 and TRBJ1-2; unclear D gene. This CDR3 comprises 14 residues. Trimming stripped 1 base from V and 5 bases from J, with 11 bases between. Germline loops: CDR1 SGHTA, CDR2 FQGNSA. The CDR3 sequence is CASSLDKGIYGYTF. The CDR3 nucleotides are TGTGCCAGCAGCTTAGACAAAGGGATATATGGCTACACCTTC.

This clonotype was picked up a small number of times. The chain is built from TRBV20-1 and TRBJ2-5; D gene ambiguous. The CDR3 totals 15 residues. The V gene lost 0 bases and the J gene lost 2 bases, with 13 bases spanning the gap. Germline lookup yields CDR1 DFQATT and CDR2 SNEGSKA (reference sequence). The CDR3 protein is CSARDRARPQETQYF. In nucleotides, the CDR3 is TGCAGTGCTAGAGATAGGGCTCGCCCACAAGAGACCCAGTACTTC.

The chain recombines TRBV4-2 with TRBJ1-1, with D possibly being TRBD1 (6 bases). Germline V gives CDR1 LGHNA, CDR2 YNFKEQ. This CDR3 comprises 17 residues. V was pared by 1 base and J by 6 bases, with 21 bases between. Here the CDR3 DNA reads TGTGCCAGCAGCCAAGGCCCAGGGGCGAGGGGTTACCCTGAAGCTTTCTTT. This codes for CASSQGPGARGYPEAFF.

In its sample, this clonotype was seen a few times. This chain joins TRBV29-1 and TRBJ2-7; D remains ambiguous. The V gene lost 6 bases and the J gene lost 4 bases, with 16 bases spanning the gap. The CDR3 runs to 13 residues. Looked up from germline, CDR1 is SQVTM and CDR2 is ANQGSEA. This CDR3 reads CSVQRRLGYEQYF. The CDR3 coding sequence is TGCAGCGTCCAACGGCGGCTAGGATACGAGCAGTACTTC.

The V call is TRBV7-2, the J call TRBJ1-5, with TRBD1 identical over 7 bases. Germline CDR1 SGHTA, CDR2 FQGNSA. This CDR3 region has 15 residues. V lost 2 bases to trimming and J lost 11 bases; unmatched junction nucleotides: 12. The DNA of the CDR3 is TGTGCCAGCAGCTTACAGGGGGACAAGGTCGGGACCCAGCATTTT. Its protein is CASSLQGDKVGTQHF.

The CDR3 bases are TGTGCTAGTTGTGTACCGGGACAGGGGATCCACGAGCAGTACTTC. Translated, it gives CASCVPGQGIHEQYF. The chain is built from TRBV12-5 and TRBJ2-4, with 10 bases that match TRBD1. The J call is doubtful: the DNA matches TRBJ2-7 better. The CDR3 runs 15 residues. Germline V CDR1 and CDR2: LGHNT, FRNRAP.

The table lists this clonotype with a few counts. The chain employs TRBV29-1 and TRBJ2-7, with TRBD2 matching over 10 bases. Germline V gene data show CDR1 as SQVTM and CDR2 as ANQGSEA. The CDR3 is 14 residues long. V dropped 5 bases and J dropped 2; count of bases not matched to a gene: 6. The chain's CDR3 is CSVKAGGLTYEQYF. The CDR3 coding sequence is TGCAGCGTTAAAGCGGGGGGGTTAACCTACGAGCAGTACTTC.

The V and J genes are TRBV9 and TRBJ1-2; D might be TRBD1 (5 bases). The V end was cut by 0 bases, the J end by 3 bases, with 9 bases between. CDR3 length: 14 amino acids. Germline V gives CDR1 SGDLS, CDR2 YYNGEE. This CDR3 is CASSVGSRDYGYTF. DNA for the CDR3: TGTGCCAGCAGCGTAGGCAGCAGGGACTATGGCTACACCTTC. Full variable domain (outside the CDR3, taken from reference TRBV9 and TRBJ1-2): DSGVTQTPKHLITATGQRVTLRCSPRSGDLSVYWYQQSLDQGLQFLIQYYNGEERAKGNILERFSAQQFPDLHSELNLSSLELGDSALYFCASSVGSRDYGYTFGSGTRLTVV.

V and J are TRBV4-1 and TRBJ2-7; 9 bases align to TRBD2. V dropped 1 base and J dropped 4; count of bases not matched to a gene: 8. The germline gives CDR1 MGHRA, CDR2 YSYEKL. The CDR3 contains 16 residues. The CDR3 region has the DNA TGCGCCAGCAGCCAAGGCGGGAATAGCGGGAGTTACGAGCAGTACTTC. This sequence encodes CASSQGGNSGSYEQYF.

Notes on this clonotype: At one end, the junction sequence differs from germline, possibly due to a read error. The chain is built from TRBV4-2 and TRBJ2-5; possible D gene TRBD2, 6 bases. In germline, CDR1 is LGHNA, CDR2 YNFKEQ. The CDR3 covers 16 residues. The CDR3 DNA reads TGTGCCGGCAGCCAACGCCGTAGCGGAGCCGAAGAGACCCAGTACTTC. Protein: CAGSQRRSGAEETQYF.

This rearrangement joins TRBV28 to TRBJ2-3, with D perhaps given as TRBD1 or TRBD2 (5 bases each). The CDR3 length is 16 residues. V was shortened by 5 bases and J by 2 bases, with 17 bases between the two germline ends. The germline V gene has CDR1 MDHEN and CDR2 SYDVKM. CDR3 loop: CASSVGTPLDTDTQYF. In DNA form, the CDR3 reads TGTGCCAGCAGTGTCGGGACCCCACTGGACACAGATACGCAGTATTTT.